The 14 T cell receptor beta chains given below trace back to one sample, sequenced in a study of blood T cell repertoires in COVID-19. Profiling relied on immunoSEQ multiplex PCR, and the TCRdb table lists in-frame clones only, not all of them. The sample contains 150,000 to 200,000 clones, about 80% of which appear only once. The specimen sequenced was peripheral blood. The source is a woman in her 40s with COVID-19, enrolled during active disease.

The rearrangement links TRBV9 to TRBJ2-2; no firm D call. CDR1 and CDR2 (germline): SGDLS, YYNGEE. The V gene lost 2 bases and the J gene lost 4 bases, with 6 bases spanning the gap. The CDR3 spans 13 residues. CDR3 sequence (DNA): TGTGCCAGCAGCGTGTCAGGCACCGGGGAGCTGTTTTTT. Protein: CASSVSGTGELFF.

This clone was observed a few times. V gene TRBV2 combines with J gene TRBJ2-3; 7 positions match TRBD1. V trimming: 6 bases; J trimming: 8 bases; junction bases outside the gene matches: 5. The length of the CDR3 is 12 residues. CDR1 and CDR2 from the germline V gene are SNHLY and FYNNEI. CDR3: CASSETGTTQYF. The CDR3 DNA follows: TGTGCCAGCAGCGAGACAGGGACTACGCAGTATTTT.

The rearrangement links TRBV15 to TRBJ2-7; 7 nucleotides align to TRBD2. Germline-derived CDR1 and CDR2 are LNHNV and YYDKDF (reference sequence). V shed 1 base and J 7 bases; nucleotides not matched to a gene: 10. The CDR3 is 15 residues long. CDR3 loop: CATSRAWGGVGEQYF. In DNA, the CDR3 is TGTGCCACCAGCAGAGCTTGGGGGGGAGTAGGTGAGCAGTACTTC.

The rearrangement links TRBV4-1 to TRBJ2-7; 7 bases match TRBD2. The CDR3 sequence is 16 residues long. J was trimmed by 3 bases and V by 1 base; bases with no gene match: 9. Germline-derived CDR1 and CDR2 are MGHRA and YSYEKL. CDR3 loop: CASSQAHDGTNYEQYF. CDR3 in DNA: TGCGCCAGCAGCCAAGCCCACGACGGGACTAACTACGAGCAGTACTTC.

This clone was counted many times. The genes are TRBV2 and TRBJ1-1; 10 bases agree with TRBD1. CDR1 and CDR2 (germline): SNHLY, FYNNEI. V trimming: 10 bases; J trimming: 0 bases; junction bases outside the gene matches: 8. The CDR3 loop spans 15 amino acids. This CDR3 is CANRDRGFLNTEAFF. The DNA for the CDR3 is TGTGCCAACCGGGACAGGGGTTTTCTGAACACTGAAGCTTTCTTT.

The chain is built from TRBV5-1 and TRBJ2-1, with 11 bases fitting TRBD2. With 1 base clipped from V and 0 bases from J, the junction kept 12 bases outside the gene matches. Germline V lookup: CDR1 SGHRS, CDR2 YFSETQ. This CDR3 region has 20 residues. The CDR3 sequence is CASSLRTSGPLESSYNEQFF. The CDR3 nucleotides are TGCGCCAGCAGCTTGAGGACTAGCGGGCCACTCGAGAGCTCCTACAATGAGCAGTTCTTC.

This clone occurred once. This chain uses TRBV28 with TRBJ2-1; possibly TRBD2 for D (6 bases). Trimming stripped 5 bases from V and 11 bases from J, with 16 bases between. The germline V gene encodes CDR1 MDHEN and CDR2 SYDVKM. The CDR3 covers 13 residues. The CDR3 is CASSPQRGGKQFF. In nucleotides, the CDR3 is TGTGCCAGCAGTCCCCAGAGAGGCGGGAAGCAGTTCTTC.

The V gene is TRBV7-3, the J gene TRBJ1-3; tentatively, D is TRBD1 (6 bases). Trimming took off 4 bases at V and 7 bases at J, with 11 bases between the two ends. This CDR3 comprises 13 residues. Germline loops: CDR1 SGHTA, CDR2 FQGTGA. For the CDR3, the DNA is TGTGCCAGCAGCTCAGGGGAAGGGAACACCATATATTTT. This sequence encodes CASSSGEGNTIYF. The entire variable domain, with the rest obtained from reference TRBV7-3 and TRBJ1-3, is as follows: GAGVSQTPSNKVTEKGKYVELRCDPISGHTALYWYRQSLGQGPEFLIYFQGTGAADDSGLPNDRFFAVRPEGSVSTLKIQRTERGDSAVYLCASSSGEGNTIYFGEGSWLTVV.

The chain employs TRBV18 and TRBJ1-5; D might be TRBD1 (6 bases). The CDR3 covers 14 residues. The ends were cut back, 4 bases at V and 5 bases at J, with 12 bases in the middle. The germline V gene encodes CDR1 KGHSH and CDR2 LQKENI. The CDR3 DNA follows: TGTGCCAGCTCACGCTCGGACAGCTATCAGCCCCAGCATTTT. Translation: CASSRSDSYQPQHF.

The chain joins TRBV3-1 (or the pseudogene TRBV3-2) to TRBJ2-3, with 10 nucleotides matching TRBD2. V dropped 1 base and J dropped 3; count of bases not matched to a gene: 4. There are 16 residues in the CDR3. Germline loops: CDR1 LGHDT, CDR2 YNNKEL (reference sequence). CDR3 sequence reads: CASSQGASGRTDTQYF. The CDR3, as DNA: TGTGCCAGCAGCCAAGGGGCTAGCGGGAGAACAGATACGCAGTATTTT.

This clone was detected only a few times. CDR3 in amino acids: CASSGGGISQPQHF. DNA of the CDR3: TGCGCCAGCAGCGGAGGGGGCATATCACAGCCCCAGCATTTT. The chain joins TRBV10-2 to TRBJ1-5; the match to TRBD1 covers 7 bases. Germline V lookup: CDR1 WSHSY, CDR2 SAAADI. The CDR3 is 14 amino acids. V lost 6 bases, J lost 7 bases, and 9 bases stayed unmatched.

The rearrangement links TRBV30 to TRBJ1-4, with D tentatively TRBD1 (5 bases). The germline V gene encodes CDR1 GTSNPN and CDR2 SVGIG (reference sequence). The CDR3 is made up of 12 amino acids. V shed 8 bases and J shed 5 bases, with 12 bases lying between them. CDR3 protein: CALGGVNEKLFF. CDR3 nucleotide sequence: TGTGCCCTGGGGGGGGTAAATGAAAAACTGTTTTTT.

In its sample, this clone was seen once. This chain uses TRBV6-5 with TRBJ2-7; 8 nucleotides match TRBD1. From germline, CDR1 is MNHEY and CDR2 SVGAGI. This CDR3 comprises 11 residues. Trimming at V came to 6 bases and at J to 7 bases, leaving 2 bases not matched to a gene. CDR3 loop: CASRGQVEQYV. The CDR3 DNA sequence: TGTGCCAGCAGGGGACAGGTGGAGCAGTACGTC.

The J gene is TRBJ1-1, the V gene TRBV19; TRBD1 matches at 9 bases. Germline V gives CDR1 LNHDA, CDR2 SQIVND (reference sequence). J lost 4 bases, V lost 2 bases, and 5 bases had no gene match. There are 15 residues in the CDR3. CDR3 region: CASSISGTGTTEAFF. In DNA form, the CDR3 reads TGTGCCAGTAGTATATCCGGGACAGGGACCACTGAAGCTTTCTTT.